Presented here are 24 T cell receptor beta chains from one specimen sequenced in a study of blood T cell repertoires in COVID-19. Generated by immunoSEQ multiplex PCR, the TCRdb table keeps only in-frame clones and is missing some. The sample lists 270,000 or so clones, 80% to 85% occurring once. The sequenced material came from peripheral blood. The receptor source for this set is a woman aged 55-70 years with active or convalescent COVID-19.

This sequence joins TRBV5-1 and TRBJ1-6; 9 bases match TRBD1. V lost 0 bases to trimming and J lost 7 bases; unmatched junction nucleotides: 5. The CDR3 contains 16 residues. Germline loops: CDR1 SGHRS, CDR2 YFSETQ. The CDR3: CASSLGSGTGNSPLHF. The CDR3 DNA follows: TGCGCCAGCAGCTTGGGGTCAGGGACAGGGAATTCACCCCTCCACTTT.

The rearrangement links TRBV4-2 to TRBJ2-1; TRBD1 aligns across 10 bases. J lost 3 bases, V lost 0 bases, and 2 bases had no gene match. Per germline, CDR1 LGHNA and CDR2 YNFKEQ. This CDR3 has 16 amino acids. The CDR3 nucleotides are TGTGCCAGCAGCCAAGATTGGGACAGGGGCTACAATGAGCAGTTCTTC. Encoded protein: CASSQDWDRGYNEQFF.

This clone was picked up many times. The chain has TRBV4-2 and TRBJ2-7; 7 bases match TRBD1. Trimming cost V 1 base and J 4 bases; bases outside gene matches: 7. Germline assignment: CDR1 LGHNA and CDR2 YNFKEQ. The CDR3 runs 15 residues. CDR3 nucleotide sequence: TGTGCCAGCAGCCAAGGACAGGGAGAGGGGTACGAGCAGTACTTC. Amino acid sequence: CASSQGQGEGYEQYF.

This chain uses TRBV19 with TRBJ1-2; 11 nucleotides match TRBD1. This CDR3 spans 16 amino acids. V was pared by 4 bases and J by 6 bases, with 10 bases of the junction left unmatched. Germline CDR1 and CDR2: LNHDA and SQIVND (reference sequence). The CDR3 bases are TGTGCCAGTAGTAACGGACAGGGGGCGCCGCTCGATGGCTACACCTTC. As protein: CASSNGQGAPLDGYTF.

As for this clone: At one boundary the junction diverges from the germline segment, which might be a read error. The V call is TRBV10-3, the J call TRBJ1-2; D is unresolved. Germline V gene sequence: CDR1 ENHRY, CDR2 SYGVKD. The length of the CDR3 is 13 residues. This CDR3 reads CAVSPGTPYGYTF. The CDR3 nucleotides are TGTGCCGTCAGCCCAGGTACTCCCTATGGCTACACCTTC.

This rearrangement joins TRBV19 to TRBJ2-5, with a weak D call TRBD1 (5 bases). The CDR3 sequence is 15 residues long. V lost 9 bases to trimming and J lost 2 bases, with 19 bases between them. Germline V lookup: CDR1 LNHDA, CDR2 SQIVND (reference sequence). Written as DNA, the CDR3 is TGTGCCAGAACGTCGGACAACGCTATACAAGAGACCCAGTACTTC. It specifies CARTSDNAIQETQYF.

This clone was observed many times. The genes are TRBV3-1 (or the pseudogene TRBV3-2) and TRBJ2-7; the match to TRBD2 covers 9 bases. Germline CDR1 reads LGHDT; CDR2 reads YNNKEL (reference sequence). The CDR3 spans 16 residues. Germline trimming cut 0 bases from V and 3 bases from J; bases unmatched to any gene: 6. The CDR3 nucleotides are TGTGCCAGCAGCCAAGATGGCCTAGCGGGGTTCTACGAGCAGTACTTC. Translation gives CASSQDGLAGFYEQYF.

V usage is TRBV3-1 (or the pseudogene TRBV3-2) and J usage is TRBJ2-6, with TRBD2 matching over 7 bases. The junction had 7 bases not matched to a gene; V was cut back by 4 bases and J by 4 bases. This CDR3 comprises 16 residues. CDR1 and CDR2 from the germline V gene are LGHDT and YNNKEL (reference sequence). The CDR3 DNA is TGTGCCAGCAGCCCCAACCTTAGCGGGGGGGCCAACGTCCTGACTTTC. Translated, it gives CASSPNLSGGANVLTF.

The chain recombines TRBV5-4 with TRBJ2-2; 7 positions agree with TRBD1. The ends lost 4 bases at V and 4 bases at J; junction bases unmatched: 7. From germline, CDR1 is SGHNT and CDR2 YYREEE (reference sequence). The CDR3 consists of 15 residues. CDR3 sequence: CASSPRGQGTGELFF. The DNA of the CDR3 is TGTGCCAGCAGCCCGAGGGGGCAAGGCACCGGGGAGCTGTTTTTT.

This chain uses TRBV27 with TRBJ2-7; 12 bases agree with TRBD2. The germline V gene encodes CDR1 MNHEY and CDR2 SMNVEV (reference sequence). The CDR3 is 16 residues long. Trimming removed 6 bases from V and 6 bases from J; junction bases left unmatched: 12. CDR3 amino acids: CASSPPLAGGPPEQYF. Here the CDR3 DNA reads TGTGCCAGCAGCCCGCCTCTAGCGGGGGGGCCACCCGAGCAGTACTTC.

The rearrangement uses TRBV7-3 and TRBJ2-5; 12 positions agree with TRBD2. CDR3 size: 15 residues. Germline V gene lookup returns CDR1 SGHTA and CDR2 FQGTGA. V lost 3 bases, J lost 4 bases, and 3 bases stayed unmatched. CDR3 nucleotides: TGTGCCAGCAGCTTGCTAGCGGGGGGGATAGAGACCCAGTACTTC. Residues: CASSLLAGGIETQYF.

This clone showed up just a few times. J is TRBJ1-5 and V is TRBV11-3; no reliable D call. The germline gives CDR1 SGHNT, CDR2 YENEEA. Trimming shortened V by 5 bases and J by 5 bases, and 10 bases separated the two germline ends. The CDR3 contains 13 residues. CDR3 nucleotides: TGTGCCAGCAGCCGCGGGCCTGATCAGCCCCAGCATTTT. This codes for CASSRGPDQPQHF.

The V and J genes are TRBV4-1 and TRBJ2-7, with 8 positions matching TRBD2. The V segment lost 0 bases and the J segment 3 bases; nucleotides outside the gene matches: 4. Germline assignment: CDR1 MGHRA and CDR2 YSYEKL. The CDR3 sequence is 15 residues long. The chain's CDR3 is CASSQDGTSIYEQYF. CDR3 nucleotide sequence: TGCGCCAGCAGCCAAGATGGGACTAGTATCTACGAGCAGTACTTC.

This clone is a singleton in its sample. The chain uses TRBV5-1 and TRBJ1-2, with D tentatively TRBD1 (5 bases). Germline V lookup: CDR1 SGHRS, CDR2 YFSETQ. The CDR3 loop spans 12 amino acids. The germline V and J ends were trimmed by 5 bases and 8 bases, with 13 bases remaining between them. CDR3 sequence reads: CASSSQGKGYTF. For the CDR3, the DNA is TGCGCCAGCAGTAGCCAGGGCAAAGGCTACACCTTC.

The chain uses TRBV5-6 and TRBJ2-3; 7 bases map to TRBD2. Germline values: CDR1 SGHDT, CDR2 YYEEEE. The CDR3 length is 15 residues. Trimming at V came to 7 bases and at J to 3 bases, leaving 11 bases not matched to a gene. The CDR3: CASGVSMGGTDTQYF. The CDR3, as DNA: TGTGCCAGCGGAGTGAGCATGGGGGGGACAGATACGCAGTATTTT.

V gene TRBV7-3 combines with J gene TRBJ2-3, with 8 bases fitting TRBD2. The ends lost 1 base at V and 1 base at J; junction bases unmatched: 4. This CDR3 comprises 16 residues. CDR1 is SGHTA, CDR2 FQGTGA, per germline. CDR3 nucleotides: TGTGCCAGCAGCTTAAACGGGGGGGCCGGCACAGATACGCAGTATTTT. Translation: CASSLNGGAGTDTQYF.

This chain uses TRBV7-9 with TRBJ2-1; 9 bases are shared with TRBD1. Germline loops: CDR1 SEHNR, CDR2 FQNEAQ (reference sequence). This CDR3 has 16 residues. The V gene end was trimmed by 0 bases and the J gene end by 5 bases; junction bases not matched to a gene: 5. Written as DNA, the CDR3 is TGTGCCAGCAGCTTAGCGCGGGGACAGGGACACAATGAGCAGTTCTTC. Protein product: CASSLARGQGHNEQFF.

This clone was detected only a few times. The gene calls are TRBV4-2 and TRBJ2-1; 9 nucleotides line up with TRBD2. The ends lost 0 bases at V and 0 bases at J; junction bases unmatched: 3. The germline CDR1 and CDR2 sequences are LGHNA and YNFKEQ. There are 17 residues in the CDR3. The CDR3 DNA reads TGTGCCAGCAGCCAAGATCTAGCGGGGAGCTCCTACAATGAGCAGTTCTTC. It translates to CASSQDLAGSSYNEQFF.

The genes are TRBV4-3 and TRBJ2-3, with TRBD2 as a possible D gene (6 bases). Germline loops: CDR1 LGHNA, CDR2 YSLEER. The CDR3 consists of 16 residues. V lost 0 bases and J lost 1, with 11 bases in between. CDR3 sequence reads: CASSQEGRSGTDTQYF. The CDR3 DNA sequence: TGCGCCAGCAGCCAAGAGGGGAGGAGTGGCACAGATACGCAGTATTTT.

The genes are TRBV6-5 and TRBJ1-1, with 9 positions matching TRBD1. The germline V gene encodes CDR1 MNHEY and CDR2 SVGAGI. This CDR3 region has 14 residues. Losses at the gene ends were 6 bases for V and 4 bases for J; bases not matched to a gene: 6. DNA for the CDR3: TGTGCCAGCAGCCGGGGACAGGGCGGCACTGAAGCTTTCTTT. It translates to CASSRGQGGTEAFF.

V is TRBV2 and J is TRBJ2-7, with TRBD2 as a possible D gene (6 bases). CDR1 is SNHLY, CDR2 FYNNEI, per germline. This CDR3 has 19 residues. V was trimmed by 8 bases and J by 1 base, leaving 30 bases between them. CDR3 residues: CASEGDILAPLEGSYEQYF. CDR3 bases: TGTGCCAGCGAAGGAGATATTTTGGCCCCCCTGGAGGGTTCCTACGAGCAGTACTTC.

The rearrangement joins TRBV5-1 to TRBJ2-1; 7 bases align to TRBD1. The V and J ends lost 5 bases and 0 bases, in that order; junction bases with no gene match: 5. CDR3 size: 15 residues. The germline V gene encodes CDR1 SGHRS and CDR2 YFSETQ. The chain's CDR3 is CASRSQGSSYNEQFF. CDR3 bases: TGCGCCAGCAGGTCACAGGGGAGCTCCTACAATGAGCAGTTCTTC.

The chain carries TRBV7-7 and TRBJ2-1, with TRBD2 as a possible D gene (5 bases). The CDR3 has 13 amino acids. Germline CDR1 reads SSHAT; CDR2 reads FNYEAQ (reference sequence). Between the trimmed V and J ends, which lost 5 bases and 9 bases, there was a span of 14 bases. CDR3 sequence: CASSVGRGGEQFF. The DNA of the CDR3 is TGTGCCAGCAGCGTAGGCCGGGGTGGTGAGCAGTTCTTC.

V and J are TRBV11-2 and TRBJ2-7, with D tentatively TRBD2 (6 bases). The CDR3 totals 14 residues. The germline V gene has CDR1 SGHAT and CDR2 FQNNGV. V lost 5 bases and J lost 6, with 17 bases in between. The chain's CDR3 is CASSAAGGRREQYF. The CDR3 nucleotides are TGTGCCAGCAGCGCCGCCGGGGGACGACGCGAGCAGTACTTC.